This T cell receptor beta chain originates from a study of T cells in Graves' hyperthyroidism and ophthalmopathy. TCR beta CDR3 regions were amplified from RNA. The HTBI primer set was used in a first-round RT-PCR of the TCR CDR3. TCRdb analysed the multiplex PCR reads with MiXCR anew, one entry per CDR3 protein. This sample has roughly 500,000 distinct CDR3 sequences; just over 45% occur once, and the top ten carry 15% to 20%. This clonotype was picked up a small number of times. Its specificity is unknown. Germline V gene sequence: CDR1 DFQATT, CDR2 SNEGSKA (reference sequence). V lost 1 base and J 4 bases, leaving 19 bases between the germline ends. The CDR3 length is 16 residues. A patient was excluded if there was uncontrolled infection, other autoimmune disease, pregnancy or lactation. The study's findings and limits: Among thyroid clonotypes expanded above 0.001, most also appeared in blood. With a median lead of approximately six months before onset, the model predicted ophthalmopathy.

The receptor's source is an adult woman with Graves' disease, either hyperthyroidism or ophthalmopathy (not recorded which). The specimen was peripheral blood or thyroid tissue (not recorded which). This chain connects TRBV20-1 to TRBJ1-2; TRBD1 is a possible D gene (5 bases). CDR3 DNA sequence: TGCAGTGCTAGAGGGGCCCTTAAAGCAGGGACCTATGGCTACACCTTC. It specifies CSARGALKAGTYGYTF.